This T cell receptor (beta chain) was captured in a study of alternative splicing in chronic myeloid leukemia remission (dated by TCRdb to the early 2020s). About the study as a whole: Peripheral blood from chronic-phase CML patients at diagnosis and remission was profiled by RNA sequencing and compared with healthy donors. The median age was approximately 50 years at diagnosis, 56 to 60 at remission and more than 35 for the healthy controls. In terms of female/male counts, the diagnosis samples were 11/5, the remission samples were 8/3 and the controls were 2/4. Trizol was used to extract total RNA from peripheral blood mononuclear cells of diagnosis, remission and control samples. What the study reported, not specific to this receptor: Blood cell composition differed strongly depending on the timepoint, moving from an enrichment of myeloid progenitors at diagnosis to an enrichment of mature lymphoid cells at remission. Blood cell composition at remission was reconfigured to resemble lymphoid cell-enriched normal controls.

Points on this clonotype: The antigen it recognizes is unknown.

The cysteine opens and the phenylalanine closes a CDR3 of 16 amino acids. The protein alone is recorded here. As normal controls, peripheral blood was provided by six healthy donors. Library creation used bulk RNA-seq. The TruSeq Stranded RNA sample prep kit was used to generate libraries of poly-A-enriched mRNA from an input of around 1 ug total RNA. Paired-end sequencing was performed on a HiSeq 2500, with each sample sequenced in triplicate. A read length of 125 nucleotides per mate was used for RNA-seq. The original methods were these. After trimming, reads were aligned to hg38 using STAR v2.7, and quality control was handled by FASTQC, RSeQC and multiqc. Salmon 0.14.1 was used to quantify gene expression levels as transcripts per million (TPM). The results of principal component analysis suggested that neither trial, library batch, sequencing batch, treatment regimen nor sex drove the transcriptomic profiles. TCRdb reprocessed the reads and assigns one entry to each CDR3 protein sequence, leaving out DNA. The V and J calls were not made by the authors but by TCRdb's processing. The table for this sample lists about 220 distinct CDR3 sequences; 90% to 95% of them were counted only once. Clones ranked in the top ten supply roughly 20% of the sample.

The sequenced material came from PBMCs. The sequence is built from TRBV12-3 or TRBV12-4 and TRBJ2-1; TCRdb designates TRBD2, a call that cannot be tested without DNA. The receptor comes from a person aged 25 to 55 in good health. The encoded CDR3 is CASSRSGARAYNEQFF.